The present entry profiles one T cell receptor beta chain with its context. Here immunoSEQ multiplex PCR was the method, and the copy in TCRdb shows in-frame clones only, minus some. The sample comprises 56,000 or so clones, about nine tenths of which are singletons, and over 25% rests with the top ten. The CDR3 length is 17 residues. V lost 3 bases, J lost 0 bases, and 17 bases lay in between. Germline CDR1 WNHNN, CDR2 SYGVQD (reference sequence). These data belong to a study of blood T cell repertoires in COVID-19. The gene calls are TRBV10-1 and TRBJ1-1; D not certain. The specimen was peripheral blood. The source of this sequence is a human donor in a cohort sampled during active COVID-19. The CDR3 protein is CASSDGWREGMNTEAFF. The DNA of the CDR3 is TGCGCCAGCAGTGATGGGTGGAGGGAAGGAATGAACACTGAAGCTTTCTTT.